A single sample gave rise to the 12 T cell receptor beta chains below, sequenced in a study of OX40 agonist ivuxolimab in advanced cancers. Only in-frame clones appear in the TCRdb table, and some are missing; sequencing was by immunoSEQ multiplex PCR. The table lists some 90,000 clones, more than 70% of them singletons, with 4.5% to 5.5% in the top ten. The sample in question was CD4+ or CD8+ T cells sorted from blood, obtained in a trial of the OX40 agonist ivuxolimab. The receptors were gathered from an adult with an advanced solid tumor such as melanoma, head and neck, liver or kidney cancer.

This chain uses TRBV23-1 with TRBJ2-7, with a possible D match to TRBD1 (5 bases). TRBV23-1 is treated as an ORF (open reading frame) with a function not yet certain. The CDR3 runs 15 residues. V lost 2 bases to trimming and J lost 0 bases, with 11 bases between them. The CDR3 is CASSQQGSGSYEQYV. CDR3 nucleotides: TGCGCCAGCAGTCAACAGGGTTCAGGCTCCTACGAGCAGTACGTC.

The gene calls are TRBV11-2 and TRBJ2-3, with 7 bases aligning to TRBD2. The CDR3 consists of 15 residues. V gave up 3 bases and J gave up 4 bases; unmatched junction bases: 7. Germline CDR1 and CDR2: SGHAT and FQNNGV. The CDR3 DNA reads TGTGCCAGCAGCTTGCGCGGGAGTCGGGCAGATACGCAGTATTTT. Translating gives CASSLRGSRADTQYF.

The chain is built from TRBV15 and TRBJ1-2, with 7 bases aligning to TRBD1. Trimming removed 1 base from V and 7 bases from J; junction bases left unmatched: 6. The CDR3 has 14 amino acids. Germline V gives CDR1 LNHNV, CDR2 YYDKDF (reference sequence). The CDR3 loop reads CATSRGDRDGGYTF. The DNA for the CDR3 is TGTGCCACCAGCAGAGGCGACAGGGACGGTGGCTACACCTTC.

The genes are TRBV7-3 and TRBJ2-2; D possibly corresponds to TRBD2 (6 bases). Between the trimmed V and J ends, which lost 2 bases and 1 base, there was a span of 8 bases. CDR3 length: 15 residues. Germline lookup yields CDR1 SGHTA and CDR2 FQGTGA. The DNA of the CDR3 is TGTGCCAGCAGCTTAGTGGGACTGAACACCGGGGAGCTGTTTTTT. Encoded protein: CASSLVGLNTGELFF.

The gene calls are TRBV6-5 and TRBJ1-5, with TRBD1 identical over 7 bases. Per germline, CDR1 MNHEY and CDR2 SVGAGI. Trimming cost V 9 bases and J 4 bases; bases outside gene matches: 9. This CDR3 comprises 14 residues. In DNA form, the CDR3 reads TGTGCCAGTGGGGACAGCTCGGTAAATCAGCCCCAGCATTTT. Protein product: CASGDSSVNQPQHF.

The chain joins TRBV4-2 to TRBJ2-3, with D possibly matching TRBD1 (6 bases). The germline V gene encodes CDR1 LGHNA and CDR2 YNFKEQ. CDR3 length: 17 amino acids. V lost 0 bases and J lost 5, with 18 bases in between. In DNA form, the CDR3 reads TGTGCCAGCAGCCAAGATTTAAGGGGGAGCGGACTAGATACGCAGTATTTT. Protein: CASSQDLRGSGLDTQYF.

The chain has TRBV18 and TRBJ1-5; TRBD1 matches 9 bases. CDR3 length equals 15 residues. From germline, CDR1 is KGHSH and CDR2 LQKENI. The junction had 3 bases not matched to a gene; V was cut back by 0 bases and J by 6 bases. Written as DNA, the CDR3 is TGTGCCAGCTCACCACCAACAGGGGGCGGTCAGCCCCAGCATTTT. Its protein is CASSPPTGGGQPQHF. The whole variable domain, filled in from reference TRBV18 and TRBJ1-5, reads NAGVMQNPRHLVRRRGQEARLRCSPMKGHSHVYWYRQLPEEGLKFMVYLQKENIIDESGMPKERFSAEFPKEGPSILRIQQVVRGDSAAYFCASSPPTGGGQPQHFGDGTRLSIL.

The chain is built from TRBV1 and TRBJ1-5. TRBV1 is tagged as a pseudogene. The length of the CDR3 is 18 residues. The CDR3 is CTSSCTLGENGCNQPQHF. CDR3 nucleotide sequence: TGCACCAGCAGCTGTACTTTGGGGGAAAACGGATGCAATCAGCCCCAGCATTTT.

V and J are TRBV19 and TRBJ2-1, with 13 bases lining up with TRBD2. This CDR3 spans 15 amino acids. The germline V gene has CDR1 LNHDA and CDR2 SQIVND (reference sequence). With V trimmed by 3 bases and J by 8 bases, 4 bases remained unmatched. The CDR3 sequence is CASSMGTSGTDEQFF. The CDR3 nucleotides are TGTGCCAGTAGTATGGGGACTAGCGGGACGGATGAGCAGTTCTTC.

This rearrangement joins TRBV6-6 to TRBJ2-1; TRBD2 aligns across 10 bases. Germline V gene sequence: CDR1 MNHNY, CDR2 SVGAGI (reference sequence). This CDR3 contains 16 residues. The trim removed 2 bases at V and 7 bases at J, leaving 8 bases unmatched. As DNA, the CDR3 is TGTGCCAGCAGTTACCCCCAGCGGGAGGGCCTTAATGAGCAGTTCTTC. Its translation: CASSYPQREGLNEQFF.

V and J are TRBV7-2 and TRBJ2-2, with 7 bases identical to TRBD1. V shed 2 bases, J shed 4 bases, and the junction held 7 bases outside the gene matches. The CDR3 sequence is 16 residues long. The germline V gene encodes CDR1 SGHTA and CDR2 FQGNSA. The CDR3 protein is CASSLYGTVFTGELFF. DNA of the CDR3: TGTGCCAGCAGCTTATATGGGACAGTATTCACCGGGGAGCTGTTTTTT.

The chain recombines TRBV29-1 with TRBJ2-6; unclear D gene. Deletions cut 5 bases from V and 0 bases from J, with 8 bases between. There are 14 residues in the CDR3. Germline lookup yields CDR1 SQVTM and CDR2 ANQGSEA. The CDR3 region has the DNA TGCAGCGTTACGGAGAGCTCTGGGGCCAACGTCCTGACTTTC. This gives the protein CSVTESSGANVLTF.